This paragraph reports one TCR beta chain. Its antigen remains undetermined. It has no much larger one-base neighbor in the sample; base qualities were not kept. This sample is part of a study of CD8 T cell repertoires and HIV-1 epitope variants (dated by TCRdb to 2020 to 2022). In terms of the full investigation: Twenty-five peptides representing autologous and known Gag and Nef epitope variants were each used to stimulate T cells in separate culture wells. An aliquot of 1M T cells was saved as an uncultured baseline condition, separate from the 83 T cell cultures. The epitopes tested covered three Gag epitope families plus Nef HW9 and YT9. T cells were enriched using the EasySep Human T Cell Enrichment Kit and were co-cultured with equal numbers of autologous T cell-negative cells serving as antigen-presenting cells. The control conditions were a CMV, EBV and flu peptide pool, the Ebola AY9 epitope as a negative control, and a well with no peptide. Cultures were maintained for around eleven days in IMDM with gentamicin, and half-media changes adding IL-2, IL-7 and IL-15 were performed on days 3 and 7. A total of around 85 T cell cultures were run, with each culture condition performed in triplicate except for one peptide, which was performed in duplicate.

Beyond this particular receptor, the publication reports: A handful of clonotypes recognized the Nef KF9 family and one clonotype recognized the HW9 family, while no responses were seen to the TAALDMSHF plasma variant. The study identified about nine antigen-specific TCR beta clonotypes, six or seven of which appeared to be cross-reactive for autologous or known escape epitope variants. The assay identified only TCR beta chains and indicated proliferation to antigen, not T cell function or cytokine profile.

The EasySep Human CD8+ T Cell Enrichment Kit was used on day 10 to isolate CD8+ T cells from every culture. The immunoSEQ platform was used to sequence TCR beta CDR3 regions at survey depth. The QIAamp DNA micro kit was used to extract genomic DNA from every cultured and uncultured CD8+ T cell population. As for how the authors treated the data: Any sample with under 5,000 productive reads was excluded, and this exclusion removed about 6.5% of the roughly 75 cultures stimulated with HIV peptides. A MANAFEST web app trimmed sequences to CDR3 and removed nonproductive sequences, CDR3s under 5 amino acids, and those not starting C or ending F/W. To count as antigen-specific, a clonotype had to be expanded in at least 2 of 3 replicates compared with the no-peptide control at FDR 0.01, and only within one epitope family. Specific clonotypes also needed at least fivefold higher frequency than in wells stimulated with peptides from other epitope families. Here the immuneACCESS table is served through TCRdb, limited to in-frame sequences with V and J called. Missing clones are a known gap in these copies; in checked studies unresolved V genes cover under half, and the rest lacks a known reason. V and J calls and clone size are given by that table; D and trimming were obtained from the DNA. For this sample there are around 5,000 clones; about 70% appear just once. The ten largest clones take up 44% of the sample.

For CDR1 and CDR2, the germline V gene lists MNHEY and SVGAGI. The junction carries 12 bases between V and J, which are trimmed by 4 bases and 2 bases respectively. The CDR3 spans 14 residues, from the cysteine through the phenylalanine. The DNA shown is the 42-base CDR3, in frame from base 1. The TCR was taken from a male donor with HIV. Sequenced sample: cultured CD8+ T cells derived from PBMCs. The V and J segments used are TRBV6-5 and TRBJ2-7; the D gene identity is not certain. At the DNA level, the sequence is TGTGCCAGCAGTTCAGATGTCTCGGCCTACGAGCAGTACTTC. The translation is CASSSDVSAYEQYF.